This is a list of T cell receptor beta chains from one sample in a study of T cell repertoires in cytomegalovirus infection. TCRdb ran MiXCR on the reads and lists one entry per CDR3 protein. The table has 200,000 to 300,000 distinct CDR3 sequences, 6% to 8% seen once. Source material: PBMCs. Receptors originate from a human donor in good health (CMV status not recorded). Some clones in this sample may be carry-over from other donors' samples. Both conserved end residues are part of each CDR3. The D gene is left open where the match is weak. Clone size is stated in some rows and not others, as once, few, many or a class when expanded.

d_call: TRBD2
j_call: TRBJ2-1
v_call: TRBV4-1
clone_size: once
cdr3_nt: TGCGCCAGCAGCCTCACGATGGGCGGGAGCTCCTACAATGAGCAGTTCTTC
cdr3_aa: CASSLTMGGSSYNEQFF

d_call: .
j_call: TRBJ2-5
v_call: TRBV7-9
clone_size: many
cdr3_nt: TGTGCCAGCAGCTTGAGGCCGGGGGAGACCCAGTACTTC
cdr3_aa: CASSLRPGETQYF

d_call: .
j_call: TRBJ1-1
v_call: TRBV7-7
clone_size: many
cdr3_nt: TGTGCTAGCAGCCCTACCAGGTCCACTGAAGCTTTCTTT
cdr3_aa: CASSPTRSTEAFF

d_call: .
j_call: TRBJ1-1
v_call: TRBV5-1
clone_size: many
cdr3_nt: TGCGCCAGCAGCGTCTGGGGGAACACTGAAGCTTTCTTT
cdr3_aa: CASSVWGNTEAFF

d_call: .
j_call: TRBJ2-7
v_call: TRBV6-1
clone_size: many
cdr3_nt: TGTGCCAGCAGTGAACAGGCGGACTCCTACGAGCAGTACTTC
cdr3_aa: CASSEQADSYEQYF

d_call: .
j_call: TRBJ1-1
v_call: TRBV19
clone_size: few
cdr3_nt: TGTGCCAGTAGTAAACCGCAGGGTAACACTGAAGCTTTCTTT
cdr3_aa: CASSKPQGNTEAFF

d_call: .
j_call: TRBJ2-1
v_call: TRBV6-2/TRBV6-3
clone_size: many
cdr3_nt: TGTGCCAGCACCCCGGACAACTACAATGAGCAGTTCTTC
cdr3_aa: CASTPDNYNEQFF

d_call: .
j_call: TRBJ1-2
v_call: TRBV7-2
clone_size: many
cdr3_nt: TGTGCCAGCAGCCCCCCAGACGGCTATGGCTACACCTTC
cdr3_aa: CASSPPDGYGYTF

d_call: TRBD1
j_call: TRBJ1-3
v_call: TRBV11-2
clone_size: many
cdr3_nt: TGTGCCAGCAGCTCCTCGACAGGGACGGGAAACACCATATATTTT
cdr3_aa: CASSSSTGTGNTIYF

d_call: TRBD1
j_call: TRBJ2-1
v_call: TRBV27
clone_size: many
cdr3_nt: TGTGCCAGCAGTCCTCCGCCGGAGGGACAGGTTATCTACAATGAGCAGTTCTTC
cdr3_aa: CASSPPPEGQVIYNEQFF

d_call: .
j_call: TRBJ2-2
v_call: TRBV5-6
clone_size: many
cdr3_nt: TGTGCCAGCAGCTTGAGCAGTACCGGGGAGCTGTTTTTT
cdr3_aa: CASSLSSTGELFF

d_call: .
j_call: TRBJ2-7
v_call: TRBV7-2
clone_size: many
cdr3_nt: TGTGCCAGCAGCTGGCAGGGATCCTACGAGCAGTACTTC
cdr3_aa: CASSWQGSYEQYF

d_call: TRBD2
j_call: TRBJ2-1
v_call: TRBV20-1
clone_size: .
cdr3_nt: TGCAGTGCTAGAGATAAGATGGCACGGACTAGCGGGGAGACTTACAATGATGAGCAGTTCTTC
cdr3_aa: CSARDKMARTSGETYNDEQFF

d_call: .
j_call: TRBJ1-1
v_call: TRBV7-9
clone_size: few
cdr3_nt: TGTGCCAGCAGCATGCCCGGGACGGGGAACACTGAAGCTTTCTTT
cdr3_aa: CASSMPGTGNTEAFF

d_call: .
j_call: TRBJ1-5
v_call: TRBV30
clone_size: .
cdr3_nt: TGTGCCTGGAGGAGGGATAGCAATCAGCCCCAGCATTTT
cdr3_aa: CAWRRDSNQPQHF

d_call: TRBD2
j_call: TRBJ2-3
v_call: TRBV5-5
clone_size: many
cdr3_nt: TGTGCCAGCAGCTTGGGGGCGGGGGGAAGCACAGATACGCAGTATTTT
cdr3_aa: CASSLGAGGSTDTQYF

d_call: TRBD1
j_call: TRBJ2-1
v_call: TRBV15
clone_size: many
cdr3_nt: TGTGCCACCAGCAGGGACAGGGGTCGCGTGAATGAGCAGTTCTTC
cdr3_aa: CATSRDRGRVNEQFF

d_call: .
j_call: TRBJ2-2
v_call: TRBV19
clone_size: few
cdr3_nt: TGTGCCAGTAGTAGAGGAGGGCCGGGCACCGGGGAGCTGTTTTTT
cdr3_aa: CASSRGGPGTGELFF

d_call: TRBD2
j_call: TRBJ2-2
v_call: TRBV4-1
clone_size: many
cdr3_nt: TGCGCCAGCAAGATTAGCGGGGGGAACACCGGGGAGCTGTTTTTT
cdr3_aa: CASKISGGNTGELFF

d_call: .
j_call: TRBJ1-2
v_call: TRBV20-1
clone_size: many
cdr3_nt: TGCAGTGCTAGCGAACAGGACCACGGCTACACCTTC
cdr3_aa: CSASEQDHGYTF

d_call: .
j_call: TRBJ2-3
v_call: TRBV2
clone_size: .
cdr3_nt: TGTGCCAGCAGCCGGGCTTTCACAGATACGCAGTATTTT
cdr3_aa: CASSRAFTDTQYF

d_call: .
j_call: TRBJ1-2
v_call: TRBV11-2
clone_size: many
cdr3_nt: TGTGCCAGCAGCTTCGGGGCGTACGGGGGCTACACCTTC
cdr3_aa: CASSFGAYGGYTF

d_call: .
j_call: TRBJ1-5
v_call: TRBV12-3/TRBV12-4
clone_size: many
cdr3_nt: TGTGCCAGCAGTTTAGCCCCTTTGGCTCAGCCCCAGCATTTT
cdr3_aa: CASSLAPLAQPQHF

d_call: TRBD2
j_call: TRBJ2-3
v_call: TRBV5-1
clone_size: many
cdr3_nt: TGCGCCAGCGAATCTGGTTACGGGGGGAACACAGATACGCAGTATTTT
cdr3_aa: CASESGYGGNTDTQYF

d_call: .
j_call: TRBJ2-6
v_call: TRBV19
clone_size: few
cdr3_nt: TGTGCCAGTAGTACGCCTCTTGGGGCCAACGTCCTGACTTTC
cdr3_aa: CASSTPLGANVLTF

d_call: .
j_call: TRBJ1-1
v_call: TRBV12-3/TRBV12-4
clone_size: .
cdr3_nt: TGTGCCAGCAGCGAGGCCGGGGCCAACACTGAAGCTTTCTTT
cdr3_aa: CASSEAGANTEAFF

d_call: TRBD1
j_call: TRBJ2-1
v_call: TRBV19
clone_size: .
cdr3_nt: TGTGCCAGTAGTGTGACAGGGGGCGCGAATGAGCAGTTCTTC
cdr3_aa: CASSVTGGANEQFF

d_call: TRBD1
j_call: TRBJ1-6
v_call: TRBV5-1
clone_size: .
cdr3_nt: TGCGCCAGCAGCTTGGAGGGACAGGGATCCTCACCCCTCCACTTT
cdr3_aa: CASSLEGQGSSPLHF

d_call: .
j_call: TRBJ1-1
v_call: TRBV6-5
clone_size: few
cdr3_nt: TGTGCCAGCAGTTACGGTGAGAACACTGAAGCTTTCTTT
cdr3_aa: CASSYGENTEAFF

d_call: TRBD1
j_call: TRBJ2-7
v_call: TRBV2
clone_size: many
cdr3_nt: TGTGCCAGCCAACGGGACAGGGCTTCCTACGAGCAGTACTTC
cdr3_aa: CASQRDRASYEQYF

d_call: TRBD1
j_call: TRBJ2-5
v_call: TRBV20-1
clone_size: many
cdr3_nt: TGCAGTGCACCCAGGGACAGGGGGCTTGAGACCCAGTACTTC
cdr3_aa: CSAPRDRGLETQYF

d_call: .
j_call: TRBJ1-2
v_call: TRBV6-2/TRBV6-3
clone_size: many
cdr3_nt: TGTGCCAGCAGTTACTCCGGCCGGGACGCAGGAAAAGAAAGTAACTATGGCTACACCTTC
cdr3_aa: CASSYSGRDAGKESNYGYTF

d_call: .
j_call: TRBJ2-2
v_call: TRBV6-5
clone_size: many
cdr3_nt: TGTGCCAGCAGTTCCGACATTAACACCGGGGAGCTGTTTTTT
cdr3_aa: CASSSDINTGELFF

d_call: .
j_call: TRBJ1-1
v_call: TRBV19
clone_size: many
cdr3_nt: TGTGCCAGTAGTATAGTGCAGGGGCCTGAAGCTTTCTTT
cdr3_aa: CASSIVQGPEAFF

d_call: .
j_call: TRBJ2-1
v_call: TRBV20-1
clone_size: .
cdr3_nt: TGCAGTGCTAGAGTTCCCGGGACGCGCGGCGAGCAGTTCTTC
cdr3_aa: CSARVPGTRGEQFF

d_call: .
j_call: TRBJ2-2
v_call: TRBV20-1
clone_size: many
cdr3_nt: TGCAGTGCCCGAGGGGGATACGCCAAAACGAACACCGGGGAGCTGTTTTTT
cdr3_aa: CSARGGYAKTNTGELFF

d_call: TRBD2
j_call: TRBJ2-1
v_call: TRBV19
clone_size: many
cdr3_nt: TGTGCCAGTAGTCTAGCGGGGGGCGCCAGCAATGAGCAGTTCTTC
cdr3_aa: CASSLAGGASNEQFF

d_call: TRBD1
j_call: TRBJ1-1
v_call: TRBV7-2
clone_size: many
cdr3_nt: TGTGCCAGCAGCCAAAACAGGGGCGGGAACACTGAAGCTTTCTTT
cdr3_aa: CASSQNRGGNTEAFF

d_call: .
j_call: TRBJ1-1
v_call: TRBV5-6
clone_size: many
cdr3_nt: TGTGCCAGCAGCTGGAGGACCTATGGGACTGAAGCTTTCTTT
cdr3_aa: CASSWRTYGTEAFF

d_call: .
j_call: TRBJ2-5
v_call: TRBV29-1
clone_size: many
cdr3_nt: TGCAGCGTTGAAGCTCGGTTAGCGAAAGAGACCCAGTACTTC
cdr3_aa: CSVEARLAKETQYF

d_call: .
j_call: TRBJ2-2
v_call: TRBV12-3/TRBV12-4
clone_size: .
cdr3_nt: TGTGCCAGCAGTACAGAAGCCGGGGAGCTGTTTTTT
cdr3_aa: CASSTEAGELFF

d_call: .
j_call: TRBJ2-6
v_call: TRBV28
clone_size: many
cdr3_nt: TGTGCCAGCAGTTTATTTGGAGCTTCAGGGGCCAACGTCCTGACTTTC
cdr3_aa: CASSLFGASGANVLTF

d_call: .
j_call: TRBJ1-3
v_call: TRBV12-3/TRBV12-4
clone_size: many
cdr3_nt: TGTGCCAGCAGCATACAGAGAGGAAACACCATATATTTT
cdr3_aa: CASSIQRGNTIYF

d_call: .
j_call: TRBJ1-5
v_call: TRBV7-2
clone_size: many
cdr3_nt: TGTGCCAGCAGCCCAGGGTACAATCAGCCCCAGCATTTT
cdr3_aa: CASSPGYNQPQHF